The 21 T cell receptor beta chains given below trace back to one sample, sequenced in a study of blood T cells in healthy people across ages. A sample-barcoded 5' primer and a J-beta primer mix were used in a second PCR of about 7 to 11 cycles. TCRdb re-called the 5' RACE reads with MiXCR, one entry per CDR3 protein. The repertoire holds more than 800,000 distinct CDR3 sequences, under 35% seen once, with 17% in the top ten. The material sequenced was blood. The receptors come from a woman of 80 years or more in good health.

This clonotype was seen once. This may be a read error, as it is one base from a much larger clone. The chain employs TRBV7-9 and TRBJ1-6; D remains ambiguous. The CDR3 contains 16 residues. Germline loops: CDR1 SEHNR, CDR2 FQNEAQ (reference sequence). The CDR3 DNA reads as TGTGCCAGCAGCTTAGCCCGTCCGGGGTATAATTCACCCCGCCACTTT. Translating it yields CASSLARPGYNSPRHF.

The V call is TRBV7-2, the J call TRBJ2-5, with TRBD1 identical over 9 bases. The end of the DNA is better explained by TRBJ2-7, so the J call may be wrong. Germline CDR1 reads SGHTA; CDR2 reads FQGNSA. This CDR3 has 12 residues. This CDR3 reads CASSGTGNEQYF. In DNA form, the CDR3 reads TGTGCCAGCAGCGGGACAGGGAACGAGCAGTACTTC.

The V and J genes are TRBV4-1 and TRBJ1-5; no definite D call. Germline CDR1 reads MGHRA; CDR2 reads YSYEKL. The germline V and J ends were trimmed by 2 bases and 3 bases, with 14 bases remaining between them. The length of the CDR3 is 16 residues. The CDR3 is CASSQTPIVTNQPQHF. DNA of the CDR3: TGCGCCAGCAGCCAAACCCCAATAGTGACCAATCAGCCCCAGCATTTT.

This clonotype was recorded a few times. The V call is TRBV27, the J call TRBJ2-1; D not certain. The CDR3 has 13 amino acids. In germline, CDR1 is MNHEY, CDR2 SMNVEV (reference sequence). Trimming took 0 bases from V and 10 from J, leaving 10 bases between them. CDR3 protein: CASSLSTVIEQFF. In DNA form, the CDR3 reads TGTGCCAGCAGTTTATCAACCGTCATAGAGCAGTTCTTC.

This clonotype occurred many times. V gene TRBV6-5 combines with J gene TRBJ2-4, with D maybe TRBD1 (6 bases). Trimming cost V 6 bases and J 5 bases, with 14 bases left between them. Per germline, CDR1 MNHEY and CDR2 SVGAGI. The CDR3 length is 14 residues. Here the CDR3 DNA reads TGTGCCAGCAGGGCAGACAGGCCCCAAAACATTCAGTACTTC. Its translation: CASRADRPQNIQYF.

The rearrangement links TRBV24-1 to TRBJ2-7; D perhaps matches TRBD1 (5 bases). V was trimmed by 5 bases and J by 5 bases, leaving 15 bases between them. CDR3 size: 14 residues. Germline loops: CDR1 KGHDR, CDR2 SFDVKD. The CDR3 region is CATSASPGSNEQYF. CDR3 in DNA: TGTGCCACCAGTGCCTCGCCAGGGTCCAACGAGCAGTACTTC.

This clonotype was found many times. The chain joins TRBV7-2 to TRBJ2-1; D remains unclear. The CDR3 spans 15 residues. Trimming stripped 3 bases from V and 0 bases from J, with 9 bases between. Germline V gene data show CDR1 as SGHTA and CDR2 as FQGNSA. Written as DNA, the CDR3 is TGTGCCAGCAGCTTTTCACCTACCTCCTACAATGAGCAGTTCTTC. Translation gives CASSFSPTSYNEQFF.

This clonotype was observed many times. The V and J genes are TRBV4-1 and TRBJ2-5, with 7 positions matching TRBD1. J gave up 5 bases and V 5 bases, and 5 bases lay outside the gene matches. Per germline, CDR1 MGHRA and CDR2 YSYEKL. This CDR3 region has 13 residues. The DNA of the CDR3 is TGCGCCAGCAGCTCGACAGGGCGGGAGACCCAGTACTTC. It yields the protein CASSSTGRETQYF.

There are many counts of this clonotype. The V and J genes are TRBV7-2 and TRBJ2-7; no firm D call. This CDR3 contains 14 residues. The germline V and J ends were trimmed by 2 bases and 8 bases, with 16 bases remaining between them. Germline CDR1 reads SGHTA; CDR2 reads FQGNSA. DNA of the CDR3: TGTGCCAGCAGCTTACCCACGGCCCAACCTAAGCAGTACTTC. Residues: CASSLPTAQPKQYF.

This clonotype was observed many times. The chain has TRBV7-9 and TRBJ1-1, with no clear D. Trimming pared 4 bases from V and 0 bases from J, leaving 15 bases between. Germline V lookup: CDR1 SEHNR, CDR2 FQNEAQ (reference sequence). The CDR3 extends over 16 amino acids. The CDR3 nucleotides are TGTGCCAGCAGCTCCGGGGTCATCTCGGTGAACACTGAAGCTTTCTTT. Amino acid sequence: CASSSGVISVNTEAFF.

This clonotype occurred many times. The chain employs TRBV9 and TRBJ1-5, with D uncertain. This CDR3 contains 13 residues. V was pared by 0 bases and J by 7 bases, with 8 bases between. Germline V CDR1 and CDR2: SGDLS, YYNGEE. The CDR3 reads CASSVALDQPQHF. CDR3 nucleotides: TGTGCCAGCAGCGTAGCTCTGGACCAGCCCCAGCATTTT.

The CDR3 sequence: CASSFSSGGGKEKLFF. In DNA form, the CDR3 reads TGTGCCAGCAGCTTCAGCAGCGGGGGAGGTAAAGAAAAACTGTTTTTT. V gene TRBV7-9 combines with J gene TRBJ1-4; D might be TRBD1 (5 bases). The CDR3 has 16 amino acids. Trimming took 3 bases from V and 8 from J, leaving 19 bases between them. CDR1 and CDR2 (germline): SEHNR, FQNEAQ (reference sequence).

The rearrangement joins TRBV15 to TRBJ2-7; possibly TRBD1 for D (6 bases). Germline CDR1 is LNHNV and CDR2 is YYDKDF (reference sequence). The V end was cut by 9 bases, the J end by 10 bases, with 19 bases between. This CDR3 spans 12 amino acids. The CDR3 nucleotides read TGTGCCACTCAACAGGGTCGAGAAGCCCAGTACTTC. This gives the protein CATQQGREAQYF.

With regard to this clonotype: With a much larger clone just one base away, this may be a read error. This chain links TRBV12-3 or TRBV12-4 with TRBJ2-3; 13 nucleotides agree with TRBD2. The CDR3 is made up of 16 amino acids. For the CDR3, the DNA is TGTGCCAGCAGTCGGACTAGCGGGGGTAGGACAGATGCGCAGTATTTT. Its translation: CASSRTSGGRTDAQYF.

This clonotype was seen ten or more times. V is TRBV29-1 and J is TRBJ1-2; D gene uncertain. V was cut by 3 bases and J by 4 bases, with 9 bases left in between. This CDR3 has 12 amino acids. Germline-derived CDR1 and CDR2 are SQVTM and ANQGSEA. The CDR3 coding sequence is TGCAGCGTTGATGGCGGATTCTATGGCTACACCTTC. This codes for CSVDGGFYGYTF.

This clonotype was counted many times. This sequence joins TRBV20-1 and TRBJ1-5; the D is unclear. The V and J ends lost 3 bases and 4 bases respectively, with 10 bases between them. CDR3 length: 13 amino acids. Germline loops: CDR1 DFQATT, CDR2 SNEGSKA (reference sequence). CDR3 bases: TGCAGTGCTAGCGGCGTTACTAATCAGCCCCAGCATTTT. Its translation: CSASGVTNQPQHF.

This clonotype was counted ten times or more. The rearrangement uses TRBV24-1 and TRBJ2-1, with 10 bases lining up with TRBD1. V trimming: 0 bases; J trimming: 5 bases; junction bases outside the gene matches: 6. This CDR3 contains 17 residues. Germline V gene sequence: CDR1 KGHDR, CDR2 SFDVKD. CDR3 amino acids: CATSDLVGTGEDNEQFF. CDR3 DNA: TGTGCCACCAGTGATTTGGTCGGGACAGGGGAGGACAATGAGCAGTTCTTC.

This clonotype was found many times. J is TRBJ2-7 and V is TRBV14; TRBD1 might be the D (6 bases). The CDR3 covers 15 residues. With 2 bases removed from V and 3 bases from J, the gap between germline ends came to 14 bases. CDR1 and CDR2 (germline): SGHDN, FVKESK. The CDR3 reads CASSQPLQGLYEQYF. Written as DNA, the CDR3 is TGTGCCAGCAGCCAACCCCTACAGGGCCTCTACGAGCAGTACTTC.

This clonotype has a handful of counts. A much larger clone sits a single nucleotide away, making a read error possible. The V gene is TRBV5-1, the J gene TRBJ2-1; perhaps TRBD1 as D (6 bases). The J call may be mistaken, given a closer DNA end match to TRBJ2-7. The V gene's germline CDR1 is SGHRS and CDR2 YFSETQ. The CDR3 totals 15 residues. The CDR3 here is CASSLEGVSYNEQYF. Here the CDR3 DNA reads TGCGCCAGCAGCTTGGAGGGGGTGTCCTACAATGAGCAGTACTTC.

CDR3 loop: CASRRGPSGDMVAGANVLTF. Written as DNA, the CDR3 is TGTGCCAGCCGACGCGGGCCTAGCGGTGATATGGTGGCTGGGGCCAACGTCCTGACTTTC. The V call is TRBV7-9, the J call TRBJ2-6; 7 positions agree with TRBD2. CDR3 length equals 20 residues. Unmatched junction bases numbered 21, after V lost 8 bases and J lost 2 bases. Germline V gene sequence: CDR1 SEHNR, CDR2 FQNEAQ (reference sequence).

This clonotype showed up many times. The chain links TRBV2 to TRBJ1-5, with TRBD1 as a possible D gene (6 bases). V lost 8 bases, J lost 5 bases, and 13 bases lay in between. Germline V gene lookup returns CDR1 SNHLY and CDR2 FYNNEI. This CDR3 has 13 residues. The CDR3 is CASGGGGHQPQHF. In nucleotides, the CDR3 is TGTGCCAGCGGGGGGGGCGGGCATCAGCCCCAGCATTTT.